The present entry profiles one TCR beta chain with its context. This CDR3 comprises 13 residues. CDR1 and CDR2 from the germline V gene are MDHEN and SYDVKM. Trimming took off 2 bases at V and 5 bases at J, with 9 bases between the two ends. This sample is part of a study of blood T cell repertoires in COVID-19. Across the study: Italy, Spain and the United States were the sources of the convalescent and acute COVID-19 samples.

Clones were sequenced by immunoSEQ multiplex PCR, and TCRdb holds only the in-frame ones, with some missing. The sample contains about 68,000 clones, about nine tenths of which appear only once. The sequenced sample consisted of peripheral blood. J is TRBJ1-2 and V is TRBV28, with D maybe TRBD1 (5 bases). The source of this sequence is a man aged 45 to 65 with active COVID-19. The CDR3 loop reads CASSLTRQYGYTF. The CDR3 DNA reads as TGTGCCAGCAGTTTAACCCGACAGTATGGCTACACCTTC.